The 3 T cell receptor beta chains below come from one sample, sequenced in a study of T cells expressing NK-cell markers. TCRdb reprocessed the 5' RACE reads and stores each CDR3 protein as one record, lacking DNA. The sample shows roughly 120,000 distinct CDR3 sequences, and about 18% sits with its ten largest clones. The sample consisted of blood T cells: a sorted CD56 or NKG2C T cell subset, CD4+ or CD8+ T cells, or bulk PBMC T cells (not recorded which). These receptors were obtained from a woman aged 18-69 years in good health.

This chain connects TRBV6-5 to TRBJ2-4; lacking DNA, the TRBD1 call made by TCRdb goes unchecked. Germline V CDR1 and CDR2: MNHEY, SVGAGI. The length of the CDR3 is 15 residues. The CDR3 here is CASSAPLSGENIQYF.

The chain carries TRBV27 and TRBJ1-5; checking the TCRdb D call of TRBD1 is not possible without DNA. This CDR3 contains 17 residues. Germline V lookup: CDR1 MNHEY, CDR2 SMNVEV (reference sequence). This CDR3 reads CASGDRPGRYSNQPQHF.

V usage is TRBV20-1 and J usage is TRBJ2-1; TCRdb's assignment of TRBD1 cannot be checked, as there is no DNA. Germline V gene data show CDR1 as DFQATT and CDR2 as SNEGSKA (reference sequence). The CDR3 consists of 16 residues. The CDR3 spells CSARDLGQQYYNEQFF.